The present T cell receptor beta chain was sequenced within a study of shared clonotypes between healthy human individuals. CD4+ cells were split into CD45RA+ naive and CD45RA-negative memory subsets. The study ran the assay at deep level. Profiled with immunoSEQ multiplex PCR; TCRdb holds only in-frame clones, not every one. The data contain 2 million to 2.5 million clones, around 95% of them seen just once; the ten biggest clones take up more than 0.1%. Study-level points and caveats: What naive subsets generally showed was a larger estimated richness than memory subsets showed. When naive CD4 clonotypes were compared across a few donors, around 5% were shared.

A single count supports this clone. The antigen remains unidentified. The sequenced sample was naive CD4+ T cells sorted from blood. Specified subset: CD45RA+ positively selected. The receptor's source is a man between 18 and 29 years old in good health.

CDR3 DNA sequence: TGTGCCAGCAGCTTAGGGACAGGAGTCGTAATCGAGAAACTGTTTTTT. Its translation: CASSLGTGVVIEKLFF. The chain couples TRBV5-4 to TRBJ1-4, with 8 bases matching TRBD1. In germline, CDR1 is SGHNT, CDR2 YYREEE (reference sequence). The junction had 14 bases not matched to a gene; V was cut back by 2 bases and J by 11 bases. The CDR3 length is 16 residues.